This T cell receptor (beta chain) stems from a study of human T cells and chemical hapten exposure. Background on the study: Patch tests containing 0.01% DPC, applied to the upper back, were read at 6 days.

Trimming at V came to 6 bases and at J to 4 bases, leaving 6 bases not matched to a gene. Germline V lookup: CDR1 MDHEN, CDR2 SYDVKM. The CDR3 totals 15 residues. One entry per CDR3 protein results from TCRdb running MiXCR on the RACE reads. The sample carries just over 95,000 distinct CDR3 sequences, 25% to 30% recorded once. Documented time point: patch test 3, about 24 weeks after DPC sensitization. Sample treatment: therapeutic diphenylcyclopropenone sensitization with weekly scalp DPC. This TCR was sampled from a middle-aged man with alopecia areata. Some clones in this sample may be carry-over from other donors' samples. Source: whole blood, taken in connection with sensitization to the hapten diphenylcyclopropenone (DPC). The chain links TRBV28 to TRBJ2-1; 10 bases are shared with TRBD1. The CDR3 DNA reads TGTGCCAGCAGGTCCGGGACAGGGGCTTACAATGAGCAGTTCTTC. Translation gives CASRSGTGAYNEQFF.